These 10 T cell receptor beta chains were all obtained from the same sample, sequenced in a study of blood T cell repertoires in COVID-19. This table comes from immunoSEQ multiplex PCR, and its TCRdb copy is limited to in-frame clones, with some not included. The repertoire holds tens of thousands of clones, with 91% as singletons. The sample consisted of peripheral blood. These receptors all come from a human donor with active COVID-19. The donor label of this sample is uncertain.

This chain joins TRBV7-9 and TRBJ2-2, with 11 bases matching TRBD1. V gave up 2 bases and J gave up 6 bases; unmatched junction bases: 2. The CDR3 spans 15 residues. Per germline, CDR1 SEHNR and CDR2 FQNEAQ (reference sequence). Here the CDR3 DNA reads TGTGCCAGCAGCTTAAGGACAGGGGGCTCCGGGGAGCTGTTTTTT. This gives the protein CASSLRTGGSGELFF.

This chain links TRBV30 with TRBJ1-1, with D unresolved. Looked up from germline, CDR1 is GTSNPN and CDR2 is SVGIG (reference sequence). V was clipped by 2 bases and J by 4 bases, with 14 bases between them. This CDR3 has 14 residues. The CDR3 region is CAWSLSLVLTEAFF. Written as DNA, the CDR3 is TGTGCCTGGAGTTTGAGTCTCGTACTCACTGAAGCTTTCTTT.

The V gene is TRBV28, the J gene TRBJ2-5; maybe TRBD1 (6 bases). V was pared by 2 bases and J by 3 bases, with 13 bases between. The length of the CDR3 is 15 residues. Germline loops: CDR1 MDHEN, CDR2 SYDVKM. Here the CDR3 DNA reads TGTGCCAGCAGTTTAGACAGGTCGGCGGAAGAGACCCAGTACTTC. It codes for CASSLDRSAEETQYF.

The chain uses TRBV27 and TRBJ2-5; 7 positions match TRBD2. The CDR3 totals 14 residues. The germline V gene encodes CDR1 MNHEY and CDR2 SMNVEV (reference sequence). J was trimmed by 7 bases and V by 4 bases; bases with no gene match: 9. This CDR3 is CASSSQTSPGTQYF. The CDR3 DNA follows: TGTGCCAGCAGTTCACAGACTAGCCCCGGGACCCAGTACTTC.

This clone was seen just once. The V call is TRBV4-1, the J call TRBJ1-3; no reliable D call. The ends were cut back, 3 bases at V and 2 bases at J, with 11 bases in the middle. The CDR3 contains 15 residues. Germline V gene lookup returns CDR1 MGHRA and CDR2 YSYEKL. CDR3 coding DNA: TGCGCCAGCAGCCACGCAGGTGCTGCTGGAAACACCATATATTTT. Protein product: CASSHAGAAGNTIYF.

This chain joins TRBV28 and TRBJ2-7, with a weak D call TRBD2 (6 bases). V was clipped by 5 bases and J by 2 bases, with 10 bases between them. The CDR3 has 13 residues. Germline-derived CDR1 and CDR2 are MDHEN and SYDVKM. The CDR3 coding sequence is TGTGCCAGCAGTCCACCGGGGGCCTACGAGCAGTACTTC. Translated: CASSPPGAYEQYF.

This chain links TRBV10-2 with TRBJ2-2, with 9 positions matching TRBD1. Germline V gene data show CDR1 as WSHSY and CDR2 as SAAADI. V lost 4 bases, J lost 3 bases, and 6 bases stayed unmatched. The CDR3 is made up of 16 amino acids. CDR3 in amino acids: CASSVMRTGDTGELFF. DNA of the CDR3: TGCGCCAGCAGTGTAATGCGGACAGGGGACACCGGGGAGCTGTTTTTT.

V usage is TRBV9 and J usage is TRBJ1-1; possible D gene TRBD1, 6 bases. The CDR3 is made up of 14 amino acids. CDR1 SGDLS and CDR2 YYNGEE come from the germline V gene. Trimming cost V 4 bases and J 1 base, with 11 bases left between them. This CDR3 reads CASSQGQRNTEAFF. CDR3 in DNA: TGTGCCAGCAGCCAAGGACAGCGGAACACTGAAGCTTTCTTT.

This clone was found once. This chain uses TRBV2 with TRBJ2-2; 10 nucleotides align to TRBD2. Per the germline V gene, CDR1 is SNHLY and CDR2 is FYNNEI. This CDR3 has 15 amino acids. After removal of 6 bases from V and 0 bases from J, the junction contained 1 base not matched to a gene. Here the CDR3 reads CASRGTSANTGELFF. The DNA for the CDR3 is TGTGCCAGCAGGGGGACTAGCGCGAACACCGGGGAGCTGTTTTTT.

V usage is TRBV6-5 and J usage is TRBJ1-2; D is possibly TRBD1 (5 bases). CDR1 and CDR2 from the germline V gene are MNHEY and SVGAGI. The CDR3 is 13 amino acids. Trimming stripped 5 bases from V and 3 bases from J, with 10 bases between. This CDR3 reads CASSRRGYYGYTF. Written as DNA, the CDR3 is TGTGCCAGCAGTAGACGGGGGTACTATGGCTACACCTTC.